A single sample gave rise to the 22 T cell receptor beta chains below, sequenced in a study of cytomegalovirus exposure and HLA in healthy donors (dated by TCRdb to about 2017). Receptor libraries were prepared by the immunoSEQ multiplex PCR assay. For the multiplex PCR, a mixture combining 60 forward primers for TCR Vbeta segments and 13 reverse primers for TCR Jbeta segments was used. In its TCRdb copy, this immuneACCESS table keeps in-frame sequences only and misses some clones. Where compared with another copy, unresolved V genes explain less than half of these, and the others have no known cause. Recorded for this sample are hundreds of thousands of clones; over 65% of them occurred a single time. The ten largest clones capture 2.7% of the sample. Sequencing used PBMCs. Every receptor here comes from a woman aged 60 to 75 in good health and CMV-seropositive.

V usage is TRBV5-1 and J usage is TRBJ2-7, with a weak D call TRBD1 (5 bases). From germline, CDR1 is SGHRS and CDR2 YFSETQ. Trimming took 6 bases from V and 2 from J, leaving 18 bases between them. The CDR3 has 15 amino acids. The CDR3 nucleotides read TGCGCCAGCAACCGAGACAGTGCGTCCACCTACGAGCAGTACTTC. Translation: CASNRDSASTYEQYF.

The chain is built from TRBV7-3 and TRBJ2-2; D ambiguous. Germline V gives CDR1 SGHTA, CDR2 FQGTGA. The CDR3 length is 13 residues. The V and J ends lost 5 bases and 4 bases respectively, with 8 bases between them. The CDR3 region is CASSLPSTGELFF. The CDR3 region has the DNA TGTGCCAGCAGCCTTCCCTCCACCGGGGAGCTGTTTTTT.

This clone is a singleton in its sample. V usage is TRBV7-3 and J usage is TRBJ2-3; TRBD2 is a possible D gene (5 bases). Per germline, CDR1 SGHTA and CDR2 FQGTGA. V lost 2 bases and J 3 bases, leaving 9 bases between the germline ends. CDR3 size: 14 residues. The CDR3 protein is CASSLPSFTDTQYF. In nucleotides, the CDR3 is TGTGCCAGCAGCTTACCTAGCTTTACAGATACGCAGTATTTT.

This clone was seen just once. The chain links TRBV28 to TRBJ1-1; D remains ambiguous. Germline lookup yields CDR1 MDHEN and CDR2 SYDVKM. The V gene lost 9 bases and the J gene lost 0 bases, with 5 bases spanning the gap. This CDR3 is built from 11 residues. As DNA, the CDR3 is TGTGCCAGTACAGTGAACACTGAAGCTTTCTTT. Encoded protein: CASTVNTEAFF.

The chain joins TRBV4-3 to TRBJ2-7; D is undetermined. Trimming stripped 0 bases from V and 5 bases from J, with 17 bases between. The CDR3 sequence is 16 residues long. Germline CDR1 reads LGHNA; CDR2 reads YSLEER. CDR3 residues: CASSQETTPGWDEQYF. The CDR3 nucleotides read TGCGCCAGCAGCCAAGAAACGACACCCGGATGGGACGAGCAGTACTTC.

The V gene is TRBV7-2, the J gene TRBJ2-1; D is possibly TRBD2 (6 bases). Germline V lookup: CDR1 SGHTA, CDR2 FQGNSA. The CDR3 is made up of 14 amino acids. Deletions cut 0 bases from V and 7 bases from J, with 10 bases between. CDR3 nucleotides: TGTGCCAGCAGCTTAGCACTAGCTCTAAATGAGCAGTTCTTC. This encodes CASSLALALNEQFF.

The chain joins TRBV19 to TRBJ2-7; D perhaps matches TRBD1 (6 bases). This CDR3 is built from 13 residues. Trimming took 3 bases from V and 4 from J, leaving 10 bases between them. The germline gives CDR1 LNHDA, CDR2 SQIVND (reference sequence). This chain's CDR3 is CASSMGTSYEQYF. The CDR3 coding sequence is TGTGCCAGTAGTATGGGGACAAGTTACGAGCAGTACTTC.

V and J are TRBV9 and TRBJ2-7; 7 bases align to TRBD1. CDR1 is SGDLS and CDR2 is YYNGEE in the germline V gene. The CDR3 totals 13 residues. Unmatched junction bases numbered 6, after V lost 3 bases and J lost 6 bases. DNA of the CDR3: TGTGCCAGCAGCGCCACGACAGGGACCGAGCAGTACTTC. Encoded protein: CASSATTGTEQYF.

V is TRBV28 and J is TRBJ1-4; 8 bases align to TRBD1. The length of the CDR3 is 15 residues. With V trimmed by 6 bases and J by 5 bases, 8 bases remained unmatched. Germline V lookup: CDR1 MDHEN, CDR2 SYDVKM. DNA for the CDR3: TGTGCCAGCAGCGATACTCAGGGGGCGAATGAAAAACTGTTTTTT. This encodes CASSDTQGANEKLFF.

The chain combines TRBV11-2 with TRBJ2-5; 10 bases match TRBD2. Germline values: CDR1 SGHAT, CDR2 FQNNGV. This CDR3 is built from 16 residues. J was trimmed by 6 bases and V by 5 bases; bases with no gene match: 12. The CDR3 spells CASSHIAGGRMKTQYF. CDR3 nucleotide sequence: TGTGCCAGCAGCCACATAGCGGGGGGCCGCATGAAGACCCAGTACTTC.

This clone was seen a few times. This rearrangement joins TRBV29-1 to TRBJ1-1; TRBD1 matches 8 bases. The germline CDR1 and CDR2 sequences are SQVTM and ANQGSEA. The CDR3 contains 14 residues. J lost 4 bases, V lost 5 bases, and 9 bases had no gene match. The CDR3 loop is CSVSQGARGTEAFF. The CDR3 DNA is TGCAGCGTTTCCCAGGGGGCACGAGGCACTGAAGCTTTCTTT. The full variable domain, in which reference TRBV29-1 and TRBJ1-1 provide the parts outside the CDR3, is SAVISQKPSRDICQRGTSLTIQCQVDSQVTMMFWYRQQPGQSLTLIATANQGSEATYESGFVIDKFPISRPNLTFSTLTVSNMSPEDSSIYLCSVSQGARGTEAFFGQGTRLTVV.

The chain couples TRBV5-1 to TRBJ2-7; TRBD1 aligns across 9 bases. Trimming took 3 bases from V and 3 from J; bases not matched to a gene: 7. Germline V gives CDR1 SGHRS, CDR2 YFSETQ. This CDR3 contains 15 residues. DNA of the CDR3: TGCGCCAGCAGCTGGGGGACAGGGACAAACTACGAGCAGTACTTC. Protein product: CASSWGTGTNYEQYF.

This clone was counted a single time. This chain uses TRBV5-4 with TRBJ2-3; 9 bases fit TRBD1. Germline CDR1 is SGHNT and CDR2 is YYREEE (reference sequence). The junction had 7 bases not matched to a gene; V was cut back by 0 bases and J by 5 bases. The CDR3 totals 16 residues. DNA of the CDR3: TGTGCCAGCAGCTTGGGAGGGACAGGGTGGGGAGATACGCAGTATTTT. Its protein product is CASSLGGTGWGDTQYF.

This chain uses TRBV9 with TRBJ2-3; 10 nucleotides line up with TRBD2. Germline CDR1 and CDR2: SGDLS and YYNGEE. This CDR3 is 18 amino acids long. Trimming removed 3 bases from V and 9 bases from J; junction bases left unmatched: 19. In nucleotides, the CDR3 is TGTGCCAGCAGCGGCCAGGACGGGGGGCTAGCGGGAGTTGGAACGCAGTATTTT. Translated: CASSGQDGGLAGVGTQYF.

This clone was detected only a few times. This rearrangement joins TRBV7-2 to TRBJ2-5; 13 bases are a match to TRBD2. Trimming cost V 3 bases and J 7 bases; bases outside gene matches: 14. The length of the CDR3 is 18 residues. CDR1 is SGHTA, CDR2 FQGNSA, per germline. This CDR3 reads CASSFFGTSGASPLTQYF. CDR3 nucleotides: TGTGCCAGCAGCTTTTTTGGGACTAGCGGGGCCTCGCCGTTGACCCAGTACTTC.

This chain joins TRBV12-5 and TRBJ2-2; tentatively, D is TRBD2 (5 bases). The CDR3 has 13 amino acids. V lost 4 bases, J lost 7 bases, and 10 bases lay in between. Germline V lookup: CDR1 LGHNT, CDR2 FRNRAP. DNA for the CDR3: TGTGCTAGTGGTTCCCCGGGGAACGGGGAGCTGTTTTTT. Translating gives CASGSPGNGELFF.

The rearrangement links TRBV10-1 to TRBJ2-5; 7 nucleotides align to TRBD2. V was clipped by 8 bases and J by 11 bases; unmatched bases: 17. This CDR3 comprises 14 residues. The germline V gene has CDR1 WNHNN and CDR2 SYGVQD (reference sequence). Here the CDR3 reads CASGSGNPVGEQYF. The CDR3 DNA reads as TGCGCCAGCGGGAGCGGGAACCCCGTCGGAGAGCAGTACTTC.

CDR3: CASSSGQRNTEAFF. DNA for the CDR3: TGTGCCAGCAGCTCGGGACAGCGGAACACTGAAGCTTTCTTT. V usage is TRBV7-3 and J usage is TRBJ1-1; 7 positions agree with TRBD1. CDR1 SGHTA and CDR2 FQGTGA come from the germline V gene. The CDR3 length is 14 residues. Trimming removed 4 bases from V and 1 base from J; junction bases left unmatched: 3. Using reference TRBV7-3 and TRBJ1-1 for the parts outside the CDR3, the full variable domain is GAGVSQTPSNKVTEKGKYVELRCDPISGHTALYWYRQSLGQGPEFLIYFQGTGAADDSGLPNDRFFAVRPEGSVSTLKIQRTERGDSAVYLCASSSGQRNTEAFFGQGTRLTVV.

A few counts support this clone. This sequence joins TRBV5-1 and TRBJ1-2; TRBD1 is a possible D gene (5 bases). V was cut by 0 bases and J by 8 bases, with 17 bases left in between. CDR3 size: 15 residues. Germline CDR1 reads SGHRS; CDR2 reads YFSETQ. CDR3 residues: CASSLAEGAARGYTF. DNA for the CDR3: TGCGCCAGCAGCTTGGCCGAAGGGGCAGCTCGGGGCTACACCTTC.

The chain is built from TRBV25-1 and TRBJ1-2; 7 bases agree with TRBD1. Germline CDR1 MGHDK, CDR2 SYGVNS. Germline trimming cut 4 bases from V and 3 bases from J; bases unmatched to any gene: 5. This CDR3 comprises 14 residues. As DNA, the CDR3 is TGTGCCAGCAGTGCGTACAGGGGCGACTATGGCTACACCTTC. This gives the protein CASSAYRGDYGYTF.

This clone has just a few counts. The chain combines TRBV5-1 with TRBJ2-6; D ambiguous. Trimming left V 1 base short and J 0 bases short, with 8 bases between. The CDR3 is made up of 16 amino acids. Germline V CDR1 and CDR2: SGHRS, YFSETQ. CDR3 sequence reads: CASSLRLTSGANVLTF. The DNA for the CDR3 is TGCGCCAGCAGCTTGCGACTGACCTCTGGGGCCAACGTCCTGACTTTC.

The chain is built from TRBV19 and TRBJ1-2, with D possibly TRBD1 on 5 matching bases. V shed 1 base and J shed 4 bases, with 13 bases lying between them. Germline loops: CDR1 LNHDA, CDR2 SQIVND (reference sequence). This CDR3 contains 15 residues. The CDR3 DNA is TGTGCCAGTAGTATAGCGGAGGGGTCCGGCTATGGCTACACCTTC. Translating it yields CASSIAEGSGYGYTF.